This T cell receptor (beta chain) is from a study of blood T cells in healthy people across ages. A second 7 to 11 cycle PCR used barcoded and J-beta primers. TCRdb processed the 5' RACE reads anew with MiXCR; each CDR3 protein has one entry. The sample holds more than 1,000,000 distinct CDR3 sequences, roughly a quarter seen once. Comments on this clonotype: What it binds is unknown. An end of the junction does not agree with germline; a read error may underlie this.

The CDR3 has 15 amino acids. Germline lookup yields CDR1 SGHAT and CDR2 FQNNGV. Study-level points and caveats: Naive CD4+ cells and diversity were both higher in long-lived donors than in aged donors. There was a strong correlation between TCR beta diversity and naive T cell percentage.

These data were also filed under a second study, of T cells of mothers and their children.

This clonotype originated in a girl aged 2-10 years in good health. The rearrangement joins TRBV11-2 to TRBJ2-7, with 9 bases fitting TRBD2. The sequenced sample consisted of blood. The DNA of the CDR3 is TGTACCAGCAGCCCCCTAGCGGGAAGCTCCTACGAGCAGTACTTC. Translated, it gives CTSSPLAGSSYEQYF.